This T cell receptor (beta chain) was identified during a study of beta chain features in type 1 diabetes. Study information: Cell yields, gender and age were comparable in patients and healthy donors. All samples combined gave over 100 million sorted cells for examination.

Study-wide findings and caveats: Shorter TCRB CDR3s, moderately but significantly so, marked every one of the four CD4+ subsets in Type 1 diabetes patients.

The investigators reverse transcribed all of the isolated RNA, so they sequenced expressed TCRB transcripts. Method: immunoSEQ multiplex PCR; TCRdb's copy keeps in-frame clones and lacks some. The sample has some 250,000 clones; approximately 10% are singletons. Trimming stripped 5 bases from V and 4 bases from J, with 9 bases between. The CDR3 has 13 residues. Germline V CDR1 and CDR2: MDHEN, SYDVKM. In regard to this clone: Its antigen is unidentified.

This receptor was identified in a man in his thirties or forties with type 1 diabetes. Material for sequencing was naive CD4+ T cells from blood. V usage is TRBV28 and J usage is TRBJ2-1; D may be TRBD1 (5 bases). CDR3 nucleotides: TGTGCCAGCAGTGACGACAGTTACAATGAGCAGTTCTTC. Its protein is CASSDDSYNEQFF.